Following are 18 T cell receptor beta chains from one sample sequenced in a study of OX40 agonist ivuxolimab in advanced cancers. Only in-frame clones appear in the TCRdb table, and some are missing; sequencing was by immunoSEQ multiplex PCR. The sample yields tens of thousands of clones, around four fifths seen once. The input for sequencing was CD4+ or CD8+ T cells sorted from blood, taken in a trial of the OX40 agonist ivuxolimab. The source is an adult with an advanced solid tumor such as melanoma, head and neck, liver or kidney cancer.

The gene calls are TRBV19 and TRBJ2-5; D gene ambiguous. The V and J ends lost 5 bases and 1 base respectively, with 8 bases between them. Germline V lookup: CDR1 LNHDA, CDR2 SQIVND (reference sequence). The CDR3 contains 13 residues. The CDR3 coding sequence is TGTGCCAGTAGTGAGCACCGCCAAGAGACCCAGTACTTC. This gives the protein CASSEHRQETQYF.

Note on this clone: Additional DNA sequences in this sample encode the identical CDR3. This chain links TRBV6-1 with TRBJ2-3; 8 bases are shared with TRBD2. Germline V gives CDR1 MNHNS, CDR2 SASEGT. The CDR3 totals 15 residues. Germline trimming cut 0 bases from V and 8 bases from J; bases unmatched to any gene: 7. Written as DNA, the CDR3 is TGTGCCAGCAGTGAAGCGCGGACCGGGGGGGGTACGCAGTATTTT. Translating gives CASSEARTGGGTQYF.

V gene TRBV19 combines with J gene TRBJ1-1, with D unresolved. This CDR3 spans 12 amino acids. The V and J ends lost 9 bases and 1 base respectively, with 9 bases between them. Germline loops: CDR1 LNHDA, CDR2 SQIVND (reference sequence). The CDR3 nucleotides read TGTGCCAGCCGGTATACGAACACTGAAGCTTTCTTT. Protein product: CASRYTNTEAFF.

The CDR3 nucleotides are TGTGCCAGCAGTGAAGCAGGGGGCGAGACCCAGTACTTC. Translating gives CASSEAGGETQYF. The genes are TRBV6-1 and TRBJ2-5; 7 bases match TRBD1. J was trimmed by 5 bases and V by 0 bases; bases with no gene match: 0. CDR1 and CDR2 (germline): MNHNS, SASEGT. The CDR3 runs to 13 residues.

This clone was recorded a few times. Sequence at one end of the junction differs from germline and may be a read error. CDR3 nucleotides: TGTGCCAGCAGGGAAGCGGGAATCCAAACAGATACGCAGTATTTT. Amino acid sequence: CASREAGIQTDTQYF. V gene TRBV2 combines with J gene TRBJ2-3; TRBD2 aligns across 7 bases. Germline CDR1 SNHLY, CDR2 FYNNEI. This CDR3 contains 15 residues.

This sequence joins TRBV6-6 and TRBJ1-3, with D maybe TRBD1 (5 bases). V was shortened by 0 bases and J by 7 bases, with 10 bases between the two germline ends. Germline V gene lookup returns CDR1 MNHNY and CDR2 SVGAGI (reference sequence). The CDR3 has 14 amino acids. The CDR3 DNA follows: TGTGCCAGCAGTTACTCGATGGAGGGGAACACCATATATTTT. This gives the protein CASSYSMEGNTIYF.

CDR3 sequence (DNA): TGTGCCAGCAGTGGGGGACGGGACTATGGCTACACCTTC. Protein: CASSGGRDYGYTF. This sequence joins TRBV27 and TRBJ1-2; the D gene is possibly TRBD1 (5 bases). The CDR3 loop spans 13 amino acids. Trimming removed 5 bases from V and 3 bases from J, with 10 bases in between. The germline V gene has CDR1 MNHEY and CDR2 SMNVEV (reference sequence).

The J gene is TRBJ2-5, the V gene TRBV19, with no clear D. The ends were cut back, 1 base at V and 3 bases at J, with 6 bases in the middle. CDR3 size: 13 residues. CDR1 is LNHDA and CDR2 is SQIVND in the germline V gene (reference sequence). The CDR3 spells CASSIGREETQYF. Here the CDR3 DNA reads TGTGCCAGTAGTATAGGACGGGAAGAGACCCAGTACTTC.

The V call is TRBV20-1, the J call TRBJ2-5, with D hard to call. The CDR3 totals 10 residues. V was clipped by 3 bases and J by 2 bases, with 1 base between them. The germline CDR1 and CDR2 sequences are DFQATT and SNEGSKA (reference sequence). DNA for the CDR3: TGCAGTGCTAGTCAAGAGACCCAGTACTTC. It specifies CSASQETQYF.

The J gene is TRBJ2-7, the V gene TRBV9, with D perhaps TRBD1 or TRBD2 (5 bases each). The CDR3 consists of 15 residues. V was clipped by 0 bases and J by 2 bases, with 12 bases between them. CDR1 is SGDLS and CDR2 is YYNGEE in the germline V gene. The CDR3 DNA reads as TGTGCCAGCAGCGTAGAGGCCAGGGACCCCTACGAGCAGTACTTC. Its translation: CASSVEARDPYEQYF.

The chain recombines TRBV18 with TRBJ2-1; D uncertain. This CDR3 spans 15 amino acids. The germline V gene has CDR1 KGHSH and CDR2 LQKENI. V was pared by 3 bases and J by 5 bases, with 14 bases between. CDR3 sequence reads: CASSPQLERHNEQFF. CDR3 bases: TGTGCCAGCTCACCTCAATTAGAGAGACACAATGAGCAGTTCTTC. Based on the CDR3 plus reference TRBV18 and TRBJ2-1, the full variable domain is NAGVMQNPRHLVRRRGQEARLRCSPMKGHSHVYWYRQLPEEGLKFMVYLQKENIIDESGMPKERFSAEFPKEGPSILRIQQVVRGDSAAYFCASSPQLERHNEQFFGPGTRLTVL.

On this clone itself: At one boundary the junction diverges from the germline segment, which might be a read error. The DNA of the CDR3 is TGTACCAGCAGCTTAGATCTCTATGGCTACACCTTC. Residues: CTSSLDLYGYTF. V is TRBV11-3 and J is TRBJ1-2; D remains unclear. Germline V CDR1 and CDR2: SGHNT, YENEEA. The CDR3 sequence is 12 residues long.

This rearrangement joins TRBV7-8 to TRBJ2-3; D is undetermined. Trimming stripped 5 bases from V and 5 bases from J, with 8 bases between. The CDR3 has 12 amino acids. Germline values: CDR1 SGHVS, CDR2 FQNEAQ. The CDR3 loop reads CASSHPRDTQYF. CDR3 bases: TGTGCCAGCAGCCACCCAAGAGATACGCAGTATTTT.

The gene calls are TRBV13 and TRBJ2-7; 9 bases map to TRBD2. V lost 5 bases, J lost 5 bases, and 4 bases stayed unmatched. The CDR3 loop spans 13 amino acids. Per germline, CDR1 PRHDT and CDR2 FYEKMQ (reference sequence). CDR3 DNA sequence: TGTGCCAGCAGCACGGGACTAGCCCACGAGCAGTACTTC. It codes for CASSTGLAHEQYF.

The chain has TRBV5-6 and TRBJ2-3; no definite D call. The CDR3 extends over 11 amino acids. Trimming removed 2 bases from V and 5 bases from J, with 3 bases in between. Germline values: CDR1 SGHDT, CDR2 YYEEEE. The CDR3 sequence: CASSLGDTQYF. DNA for the CDR3: TGTGCCAGCAGCTTAGGAGATACGCAGTATTTT.

This clone was seen just once. The chain has TRBV11-3 and TRBJ2-5; D is uncertain. The ends were cut back, 7 bases at V and 5 bases at J, with 14 bases in the middle. This CDR3 contains 13 residues. Per the germline V gene, CDR1 is SGHNT and CDR2 is YENEEA. The CDR3 region has the DNA TGTGCCAGCACCCAGGAGCTCCGGGAGACCCAGTACTTC. This translates into CASTQELRETQYF.

This chain joins TRBV28 and TRBJ2-1; perhaps TRBD2 as D (5 bases). The germline CDR1 and CDR2 sequences are MDHEN and SYDVKM. V lost 6 bases to trimming and J lost 7 bases, with 7 bases between them. The length of the CDR3 is 11 residues. CDR3 protein: CASSWRNEQFF. As DNA, the CDR3 is TGTGCCAGCAGCTGGAGGAATGAGCAGTTCTTC.

This rearrangement joins TRBV7-2 to TRBJ2-1; D is tentatively TRBD1 or TRBD2 (6 bases each). CDR1 is SGHTA, CDR2 FQGNSA, per germline. The CDR3 covers 16 residues. Trimming took off 1 base at V and 3 bases at J, with 13 bases between the two ends. In nucleotides, the CDR3 is TGTGCCAGCAGCTTAGAGGGGGGTTTCATCTACAATGAGCAGTTCTTC. Residues: CASSLEGGFIYNEQFF.